The 30 T cell receptor beta chains given below trace back to one sample, sequenced in a study of blood T cells in healthy people across ages. A second PCR, run for roughly 7 to 11 cycles, used a sample-barcoded 5' primer plus a J-beta primer mix. TCRdb ran MiXCR on the 5' RACE reads and lists one entry per CDR3 protein. The sample holds 1.5 million to 2 million distinct CDR3 sequences, 28% seen once. Sequenced material: blood. These receptor sequences come from a woman under 40 in good health.

The rearrangement joins TRBV19 to TRBJ2-5; 9 bases are shared with TRBD2. The V gene end was trimmed by 9 bases and the J gene end by 3 bases; junction bases not matched to a gene: 11. The germline gives CDR1 LNHDA, CDR2 SQIVND (reference sequence). The CDR3 extends over 15 amino acids. The CDR3 here is CASSGLARSEETQYF. The CDR3 DNA is TGTGCCAGCTCTGGACTAGCGAGGTCTGAAGAGACCCAGTACTTC.

This clonotype has ten or more counts. This chain uses TRBV4-1 with TRBJ1-2, with D uncertain. The V end lost 3 bases, the J end lost 2 bases, and 16 bases lay between the germline ends. Germline V CDR1 and CDR2: MGHRA, YSYEKL. The CDR3 sequence is 16 residues long. The CDR3 here is CASSHRRVGGNYGYTF. The CDR3 coding sequence is TGCGCCAGCAGCCATCGCCGAGTGGGAGGGAACTATGGCTACACCTTC.

In DNA form, the CDR3 reads TGCAGTGCTAGGACAGATGTTAATTCACCCCTCCACTTT. Its protein is CSARTDVNSPLHF. The gene calls are TRBV20-1 and TRBJ1-6; tentative D call: TRBD1 (5 bases). The CDR3 has 13 residues. Germline-derived CDR1 and CDR2 are DFQATT and SNEGSKA (reference sequence). Trimming pared 3 bases from V and 6 bases from J, leaving 9 bases between.

The chain employs TRBV11-1 and TRBJ2-2; 10 nucleotides line up with TRBD2. From germline, CDR1 is SGHAT and CDR2 FQDESV (reference sequence). The CDR3 runs 17 residues. With 3 bases clipped from V and 6 bases from J, the junction kept 10 bases outside the gene matches. This chain's CDR3 is CASSFPSGGPKPGELFF. The DNA of the CDR3 is TGTGCCAGCAGCTTCCCTAGCGGGGGCCCTAAACCCGGGGAGCTGTTTTTT.

This clonotype was seen only a few times. The genes are TRBV7-3 and TRBJ2-1; D might be TRBD1 (7 bases). From germline, CDR1 is SGHTA and CDR2 FQGTGA. The CDR3 is made up of 16 amino acids. Trimming shortened V by 3 bases and J by 10 bases, and 22 bases separated the two germline ends. CDR3 residues: CASSLEGALRSQEQFF. CDR3 nucleotide sequence: TGTGCCAGCAGCTTGGAGGGGGCATTACGCTCCCAGGAGCAGTTCTTC.

Note on this clonotype: One end of the junction fails to match germline, which may point to a read error. The chain has TRBV6-6 and TRBJ2-1, with D possibly being TRBD1 or TRBD2 (5 bases each). This CDR3 is built from 16 residues. The germline V gene encodes CDR1 MNHNY and CDR2 SVGAGI (reference sequence). In DNA form, the CDR3 reads TGTGCCAGCAGTCCCCCCGGGACCTTCTCCAACAATGAGCAGTTCTTC. As protein: CASSPPGTFSNNEQFF.

At least ten counts were recorded for this clonotype. The gene calls are TRBV15 and TRBJ2-1; 14 positions agree with TRBD2. The CDR3 is 15 amino acids. Germline V gene data show CDR1 as LNHNV and CDR2 as YYDKDF (reference sequence). V lost 3 bases to trimming and J lost 14 bases; unmatched junction nucleotides: 9. The CDR3 is CATSSPRTSGRSEFF. CDR3 DNA sequence: TGTGCCACCAGCAGTCCAAGGACTAGCGGGAGGAGTGAGTTCTTC.

Points on this clonotype: Given a much more abundant clone one base away, this may be a read error. The chain couples TRBV20-1 to TRBJ1-2; 7 bases agree with TRBD1. There are 15 residues in the CDR3. CDR1 is DFQATT, CDR2 SNEGSKA, per germline (reference sequence). The CDR3 reads CSTRQTRDSTYGYTF. The CDR3 bases are TGCAGTACTAGACAAACCCGGGACAGTACGTATGGCTACACCTTC.

This clonotype was observed once. The rearrangement joins TRBV12-3 or TRBV12-4 to TRBJ2-3; D not resolved. This CDR3 spans 15 amino acids. Between the trimmed V and J ends, which lost 5 bases and 0 bases, there was a span of 12 bases. DNA of the CDR3: TGTGCCAGCAGTGACCTACCGACGAGCACAGATACGCAGTATTTT. Residues: CASSDLPTSTDTQYF.

This clonotype was detected ten times or more. The CDR3 DNA reads TGTGCCAGCAGTTATCATGGGAAAGGGCCCCAGGAGTCCTACGAGCAGTACTTC. Its translation: CASSYHGKGPQESYEQYF. This rearrangement joins TRBV6-5 to TRBJ2-7; the D is unclear. The V gene lost 3 bases and the J gene lost 1 base, with 22 bases spanning the gap. The CDR3 is made up of 18 amino acids. The germline gives CDR1 MNHEY, CDR2 SVGAGI.

The sample holds many counts of this clonotype. This sequence joins TRBV10-3 and TRBJ2-7; TRBD2 matches at 13 bases. The CDR3 covers 15 residues. Germline V gives CDR1 ENHRY, CDR2 SYGVKD. Trimming took 2 bases from V and 7 from J; bases not matched to a gene: 5. CDR3 amino acids: CAISEGTSGIGEQYF. The CDR3 bases are TGTGCCATCAGTGAGGGGACTAGCGGGATTGGTGAGCAGTACTTC.

In this sample, this clonotype turned up many times. The chain employs TRBV7-9 and TRBJ2-1; 10 bases are a match to TRBD2. Germline V gene lookup returns CDR1 SEHNR and CDR2 FQNEAQ (reference sequence). V shed 5 bases, J shed 3 bases, and the junction held 13 bases outside the gene matches. The CDR3 length is 18 residues. In DNA, the CDR3 is TGTGCCAGCAGCGCCAAATCCTCTAGCGGGAGATTCTACAATGAGCAGTTCTTC. Translated: CASSAKSSSGRFYNEQFF.

This clonotype came up many times. V and J are TRBV29-1 and TRBJ1-4; no definite D call. The V and J ends lost 4 bases and 6 bases respectively, with 12 bases between them. Germline V CDR1 and CDR2: SQVTM, ANQGSEA. The CDR3 extends over 13 amino acids. The chain's CDR3 is CSVVTLLDEKLFF. CDR3 DNA: TGCAGCGTTGTAACGCTTTTAGATGAAAAACTGTTTTTT.

The J gene is TRBJ1-3, the V gene TRBV9, with 7 bases fitting TRBD1. The germline gives CDR1 SGDLS, CDR2 YYNGEE. V gave up 3 bases and J gave up 3 bases; unmatched junction bases: 6. This CDR3 region has 15 residues. This CDR3 is CASSAPGTVGNTIYF. The CDR3 DNA is TGTGCCAGCAGCGCACCCGGGACAGTTGGAAACACCATATATTTT.

This clonotype was detected a few times. Germline is not matched at one junction end, which may reflect a read error. The chain is built from TRBV24-1 and TRBJ2-1; unclear D gene. Germline V gives CDR1 KGHDR, CDR2 SFDVKD. The CDR3 covers 13 residues. This CDR3 reads CATSDTFHNEQFF. Written as DNA, the CDR3 is TGTGCCACCAGTGACACCTTCCACAATGAACAGTTCTTC.

This chain connects TRBV24-1 to TRBJ2-5; 11 positions match TRBD1. The J call may be in error: the DNA end matches TRBJ2-7 better. Germline V gene lookup returns CDR1 KGHDR and CDR2 SFDVKD. This CDR3 is 15 amino acids long. The CDR3 is CATSAGTGGNYEQYF. DNA for the CDR3: TGTGCCACCAGTGCCGGGACAGGGGGAAACTACGAGCAGTACTTC.

The V call is TRBV28, the J call TRBJ2-7; perhaps TRBD2 as D (7 bases). Trimming took 4 bases from V and 4 from J, leaving 14 bases between them. The germline V gene has CDR1 MDHEN and CDR2 SYDVKM. CDR3 size: 14 residues. The CDR3: CASSYPGGRYEQYF. CDR3 sequence (DNA): TGTGCCAGCAGTTATCCCGGGGGGCGGTACGAGCAGTACTTC.

In this sample, this clonotype turned up many times. The chain carries TRBV5-1 and TRBJ2-7; D gene unclear. The V and J ends lost 0 bases and 1 base respectively, with 8 bases between them. CDR3 length equals 14 residues. CDR1 SGHRS and CDR2 YFSETQ come from the germline V gene. DNA of the CDR3: TGCGCCAGCAGCTTGGTTTCGGATTCCTACGAGCAGTACTTC. Its translation: CASSLVSDSYEQYF.

The chain recombines TRBV19 with TRBJ1-5; D is perhaps TRBD1 (5 bases). V was pared by 4 bases and J by 1 base, with 14 bases between. This CDR3 has 16 amino acids. Looked up from germline, CDR1 is LNHDA and CDR2 is SQIVND (reference sequence). CDR3 DNA: TGTGCCAGTAGTAAAGAAGGGGTGCTAAGCAATCAGCCCCAGCATTTT. This translates into CASSKEGVLSNQPQHF.

In the case of this clonotype: The junction and the germline gene differ at one end; a read error may be behind it. The chain has TRBV20-1 and TRBJ2-1; 9 bases align to TRBD2. CDR1 and CDR2 (germline): DFQATT, SNEGSKA (reference sequence). The CDR3 has 16 residues. The chain's CDR3 is CSALLKGGRAKNVQFF. The CDR3 nucleotides read TGCAGTGCCTTGCTCAAGGGCGGGAGGGCCAAAAATGTGCAGTTCTTC.

The genes are TRBV20-1 and TRBJ1-1; D call uncertain. The CDR3 loop spans 14 amino acids. The V end lost 7 bases, the J end lost 0 bases, and 15 bases lay between the germline ends. CDR1 DFQATT and CDR2 SNEGSKA come from the germline V gene (reference sequence). The CDR3 DNA follows: TGCAGTGTCATAGAGGGATCAATGAACACTGAAGCTTTCTTT. Amino acids: CSVIEGSMNTEAFF.

This clonotype was found a few times. V is TRBV19 and J is TRBJ1-1; D ambiguous. CDR3 length: 13 amino acids. Per the germline V gene, CDR1 is LNHDA and CDR2 is SQIVND (reference sequence). Trimming took off 8 bases at V and 0 bases at J, with 10 bases between the two ends. CDR3 DNA sequence: TGTGCCAGTGGATCACAAGTGAACACTGAAGCTTTCTTT. Translation gives CASGSQVNTEAFF.

A few counts support this clonotype. This chain uses TRBV28 with TRBJ2-7, with D possibly being TRBD1 or TRBD2 (7 bases each). The V end lost 3 bases, the J end lost 2 bases, and 14 bases lay between the germline ends. The CDR3 has 15 amino acids. CDR1 is MDHEN and CDR2 is SYDVKM in the germline V gene. The CDR3 bases are TGTGCCAGCAGTTTCGGGGGGACAGCTCCCTACGAGCAGTACTTC. It specifies CASSFGGTAPYEQYF.

This clonotype was counted between two and nine times. V usage is TRBV7-9 and J usage is TRBJ2-7, with 10 positions matching TRBD2. Germline assignment: CDR1 SEHNR and CDR2 FQNEAQ (reference sequence). The CDR3 runs 16 residues. With 4 bases clipped from V and 0 bases from J, the junction kept 6 bases outside the gene matches. The CDR3 sequence is CASSSTGTSVSYEQYF. CDR3 DNA: TGTGCCAGCAGCTCCACCGGGACTAGCGTCTCCTACGAGCAGTACTTC.

This rearrangement joins TRBV27 to TRBJ2-7; D remains unclear. The germline CDR1 and CDR2 sequences are MNHEY and SMNVEV (reference sequence). V was cut by 4 bases and J by 2 bases, with 15 bases left in between. There are 15 residues in the CDR3. The CDR3 DNA is TGTGCCAGCAGTTGGGGAAGTGGAGCTACCTACGAGCAGTACTTC. Protein product: CASSWGSGATYEQYF.

V usage is TRBV2 and J usage is TRBJ1-5; D unresolved. The V end lost 4 bases, the J end lost 3 bases, and 7 bases lay between the germline ends. Looked up from germline, CDR1 is SNHLY and CDR2 is FYNNEI. The CDR3 is 13 amino acids. The CDR3 here is CASSVSYNQPQHF. CDR3 sequence (DNA): TGTGCCAGCAGTGTGAGCTACAATCAGCCCCAGCATTTT.

There are a few counts of this clonotype. The chain carries TRBV27 and TRBJ1-2; TRBD1 agrees at 10 bases. Trimming took 6 bases from V and 8 from J; bases not matched to a gene: 9. CDR3 length: 14 amino acids. Germline assignment: CDR1 MNHEY and CDR2 SMNVEV (reference sequence). For the CDR3, the DNA is TGTGCCAGCAGATCCGACAGGGGGCCGGGGGGCTACACCTTC. Encoded protein: CASRSDRGPGGYTF.

The table lists this clonotype with a count of one. The chain uses TRBV7-9 and TRBJ1-1, with 10 nucleotides matching TRBD1. The length of the CDR3 is 16 residues. V trimming: 5 bases; J trimming: 3 bases; junction bases outside the gene matches: 9. The germline gives CDR1 SEHNR, CDR2 FQNEAQ (reference sequence). The CDR3 nucleotides read TGTGCCAGCAGCCCTCCCGGGACAGGGGACTACACTGAAGCTTTCTTT. The encoded protein is CASSPPGTGDYTEAFF.

The V gene is TRBV9, the J gene TRBJ1-6, with D perhaps TRBD1 (6 bases). The germline CDR1 and CDR2 sequences are SGDLS and YYNGEE. Trimming shortened V by 4 bases and J by 0 bases, and 11 bases separated the two germline ends. The CDR3 is made up of 16 amino acids. CDR3 DNA: TGTGCCAGCAGCATCGGACAGAGCTCCTATAATTCACCCCTCCACTTT. This codes for CASSIGQSSYNSPLHF. Variable domain in full (rest from reference TRBV9 and TRBJ1-6): DSGVTQTPKHLITATGQRVTLRCSPRSGDLSVYWYQQSLDQGLQFLIQYYNGEERAKGNILERFSAQQFPDLHSELNLSSLELGDSALYFCASSIGQSSYNSPLHFGNGTRLTVT.

V and J are TRBV30 and TRBJ2-7; 10 positions match TRBD2. The CDR3 is 16 residues long. Per the germline V gene, CDR1 is GTSNPN and CDR2 is SVGIG (reference sequence). Trimming took 2 bases from V and 6 from J; bases not matched to a gene: 13. In DNA, the CDR3 is TGTGCCTGGAGTCTAAAAAGCGGGAGGGGTCGAGTCGAGCAGTACTTC. Translated, it gives CAWSLKSGRGRVEQYF. The variable domain in full, with the rest retrieved from reference TRBV30 and TRBJ2-7, is SQTIHQWPATLVQPVGSPLSLECTVEGTSNPNLYWYRQAAGRGLQLLFYSVGIGQISSEVPQNLSASRPQDRQFILSSKKLLLSDSGFYLCAWSLKSGRGRVEQYFGPGTRLTVT.